This TCR beta chain was observed in a study of blood T cell repertoires in COVID-19. Methods used by the authors: Reference gene primer amplification gave nucleated cell count estimates. This table comes from immunoSEQ multiplex PCR, and its TCRdb copy is limited to in-frame clones, with some not included. V and J calls and clone size come straight from that table; D and trimming were deduced from the DNA. The sample records around 79,000 clones, approximately 90% being singletons. CDR3 length: 12 residues. With 7 bases removed from V and 10 bases from J, the gap between germline ends came to 16 bases.

The chain joins TRBV12-3 or TRBV12-4 to TRBJ1-2, with a possible D match to TRBD1 (6 bases). This receptor was taken from a man in his sixties or seventies with active or convalescent COVID-19. The sample consisted of peripheral blood. As DNA, the CDR3 is TGTGCCAGCATCGGTACAGGGAAGGACTACACCTTC. Translating gives CASIGTGKDYTF.